This T cell receptor beta chain was profiled in a study of cytomegalovirus exposure and HLA in healthy donors. V lost 3 bases and J lost 5, with 11 bases in between. CDR1 is SGHDT and CDR2 is YYEEEE in the germline V gene. The CDR3 extends over 13 amino acids. Only one count was recorded for this clone. Its antigen is undetermined. Whole-study findings and limits: CMV serostatus was the only recorded immune exposure for donors. In a later analysis, a missense DCLRE1C variant was linked to TCR beta V- and J-gene trimming. A further, later analysis showed that HLA-associated TCR beta chains (compared with equally common others) were more clonally expanded.

PCR amplification relied on 60 Vbeta primers (plus 13 Jbeta primers). Generated by immunoSEQ multiplex PCR, the TCRdb table keeps only in-frame clones and is missing some. The sample carries around 67,000 clones, 70% to 80% recorded once. This TCR came from a man in his late teens or twenties in good health and CMV-seropositive. This chain joins TRBV5-6 and TRBJ2-5; weak D call: TRBD2 (5 bases). Sequenced material: PBMCs. CDR3 amino acids: CASSSGGRETQYF. The CDR3 DNA sequence: TGTGCCAGCAGCTCCGGAGGCCGGGAGACCCAGTACTTC.